This T cell receptor (beta chain) was sequenced during a study of cytomegalovirus exposure and HLA in healthy donors. As regards this clone: What it binds is unknown.

General observations from the study: An apparent linkage of common viral pathogens to several of the most significant clusters emerged in a later analysis. Among TCR beta chains, those listed as cytomegalovirus-associated numbered over 150.

In the PCR, 60 Vbeta and 13 Jbeta primers were used. Produced via immunoSEQ multiplex PCR; TCRdb's table is partial and in-frame only. Among 100,000 or so clones listed, roughly three quarters were seen once. The clonotype comes from a man aged 40-49 years in good health and CMV-seronegative. Specimen: PBMCs.

The CDR3 sequence: CASSVAAGQGNSPLHF. The CDR3 coding sequence is TGTGCCAGCAGCGTAGCTGCGGGACAGGGGAATTCACCCCTCCACTTT. V is TRBV9 and J is TRBJ1-6, with TRBD1 matching over 10 bases. V was pared by 0 bases and J by 7 bases, with 4 bases of the junction left unmatched. The CDR3 runs to 16 residues. Germline V gives CDR1 SGDLS, CDR2 YYNGEE.